This T cell receptor (beta chain) emerged from a study of blood T cell repertoires in COVID-19. The germline gives CDR1 SEHNR, CDR2 FQNEAQ (reference sequence). The CDR3 runs 14 residues. Trimming took 5 bases from V and 4 from J; bases not matched to a gene: 6. The table came from immunoSEQ multiplex PCR; TCRdb's copy has only in-frame clones and leaves some out. In the table there are some 74,000 clones, over 65% of which are singletons. The chain links TRBV7-9 to TRBJ1-2; 8 nucleotides line up with TRBD1. Material: peripheral blood. This receptor was identified in a woman older than 75 with acute or convalescent COVID-19. The CDR3 spells CASSPRDRSYGYTF. The CDR3, as DNA: TGTGCCAGCAGCCCTAGGGACAGGAGCTATGGCTACACCTTC.